The clone carrying this TCR beta chain has only a few counts. With a J-beta primer mix and a sample-barcoded 5' primer, a second PCR ran about 6 to 11 cycles. TCRdb recomputed calls from the 5' RACE reads with MiXCR, one row per CDR3 protein. The top ten clones hold approximately 2.1% of a sample with 1.5 million to 2 million distinct CDR3 sequences, approximately 50% of them seen once. These data come from a study of blood T cells in healthy people across ages. This CDR3 comprises 16 residues. Germline lookup yields CDR1 MDHEN and CDR2 SYDVKM. The ends were cut back, 5 bases at V and 8 bases at J, with 23 bases in the middle.

The clonotype originates from a woman between 35 and 50 years old in good health. The sample comprised blood. This chain joins TRBV28 and TRBJ2-3; the D gene could be TRBD1 or TRBD2 (5 bases each). CDR3 region: CASSRTLGQGGGTQYF. The CDR3 DNA reads as TGTGCCAGCAGTCGAACCCTCGGGCAGGGTGGAGGTACGCAGTATTTT.